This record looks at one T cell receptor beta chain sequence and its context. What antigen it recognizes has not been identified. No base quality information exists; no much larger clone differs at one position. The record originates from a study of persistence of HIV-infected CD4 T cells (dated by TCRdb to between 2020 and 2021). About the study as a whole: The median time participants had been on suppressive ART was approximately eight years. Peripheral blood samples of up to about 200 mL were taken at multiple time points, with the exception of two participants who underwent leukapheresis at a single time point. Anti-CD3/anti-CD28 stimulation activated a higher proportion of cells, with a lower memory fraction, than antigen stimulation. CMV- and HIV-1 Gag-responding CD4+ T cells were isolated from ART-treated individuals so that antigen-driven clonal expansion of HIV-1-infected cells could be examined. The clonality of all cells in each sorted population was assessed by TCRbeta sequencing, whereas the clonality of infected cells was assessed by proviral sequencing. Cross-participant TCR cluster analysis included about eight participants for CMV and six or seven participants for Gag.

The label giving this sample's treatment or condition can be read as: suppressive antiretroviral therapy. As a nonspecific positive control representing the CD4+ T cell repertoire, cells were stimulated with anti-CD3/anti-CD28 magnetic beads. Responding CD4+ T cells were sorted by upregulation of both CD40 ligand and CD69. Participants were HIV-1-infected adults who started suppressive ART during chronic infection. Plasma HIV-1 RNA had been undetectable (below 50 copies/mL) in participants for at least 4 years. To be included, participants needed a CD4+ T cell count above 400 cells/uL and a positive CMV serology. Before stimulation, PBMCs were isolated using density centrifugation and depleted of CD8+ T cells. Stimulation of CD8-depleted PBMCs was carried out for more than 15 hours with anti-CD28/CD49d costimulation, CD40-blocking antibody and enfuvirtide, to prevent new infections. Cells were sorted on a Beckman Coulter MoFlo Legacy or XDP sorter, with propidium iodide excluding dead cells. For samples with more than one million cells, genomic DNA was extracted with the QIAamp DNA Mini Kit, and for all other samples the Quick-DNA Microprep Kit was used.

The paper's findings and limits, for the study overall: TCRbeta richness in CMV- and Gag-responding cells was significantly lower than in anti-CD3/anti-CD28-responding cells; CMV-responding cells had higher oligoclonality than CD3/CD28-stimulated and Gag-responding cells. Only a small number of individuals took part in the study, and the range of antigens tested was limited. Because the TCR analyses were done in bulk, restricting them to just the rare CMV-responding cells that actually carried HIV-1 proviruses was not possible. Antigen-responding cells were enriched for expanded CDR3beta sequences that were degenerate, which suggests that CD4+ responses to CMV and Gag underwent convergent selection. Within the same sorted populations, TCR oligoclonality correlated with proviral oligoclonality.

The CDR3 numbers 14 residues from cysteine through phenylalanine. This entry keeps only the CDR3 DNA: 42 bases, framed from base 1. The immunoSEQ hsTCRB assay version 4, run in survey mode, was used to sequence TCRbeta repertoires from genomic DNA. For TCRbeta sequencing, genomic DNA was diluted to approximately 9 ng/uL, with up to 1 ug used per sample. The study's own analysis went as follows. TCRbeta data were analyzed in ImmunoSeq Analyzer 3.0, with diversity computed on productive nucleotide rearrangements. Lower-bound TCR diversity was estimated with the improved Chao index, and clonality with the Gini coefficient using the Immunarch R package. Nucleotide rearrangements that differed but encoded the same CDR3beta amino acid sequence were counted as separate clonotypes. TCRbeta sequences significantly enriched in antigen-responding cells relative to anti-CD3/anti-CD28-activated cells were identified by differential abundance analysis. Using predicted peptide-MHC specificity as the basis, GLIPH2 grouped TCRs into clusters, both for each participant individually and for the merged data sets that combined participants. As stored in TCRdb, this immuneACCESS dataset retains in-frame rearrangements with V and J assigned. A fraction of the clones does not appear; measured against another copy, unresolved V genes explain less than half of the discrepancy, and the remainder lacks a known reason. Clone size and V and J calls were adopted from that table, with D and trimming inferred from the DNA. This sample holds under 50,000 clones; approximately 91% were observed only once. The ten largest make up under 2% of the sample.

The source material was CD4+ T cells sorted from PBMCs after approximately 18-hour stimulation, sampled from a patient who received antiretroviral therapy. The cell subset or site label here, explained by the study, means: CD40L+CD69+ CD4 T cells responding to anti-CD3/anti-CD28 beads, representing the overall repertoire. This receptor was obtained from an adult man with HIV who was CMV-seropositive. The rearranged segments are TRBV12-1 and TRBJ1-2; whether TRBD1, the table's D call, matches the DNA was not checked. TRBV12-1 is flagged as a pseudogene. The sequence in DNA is TGTGCCAGCAGCTTTCGACAGGCCCACTATGGCTACACCTTC. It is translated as CASSFRQAHYGYTF.